This T cell receptor beta chain was obtained from a study of PD-1 blockade in classical Hodgkin lymphoma. This CDR3 contains 14 residues. The V and J ends lost 5 bases and 3 bases respectively, with 9 bases between them. Germline V gene lookup returns CDR1 SGHTS and CDR2 YDEGEE. Method: immunoSEQ multiplex PCR; TCRdb's copy keeps in-frame clones and lacks some. This sample has under 15,000 clones, with roughly 75% found just once. With no exception, relapse followed autologous stem cell transplantation in all patients, and brentuximab vedotin exposure varied. The receptor's source is a human donor with classical Hodgkin lymphoma. The chain couples TRBV5-8 to TRBJ1-6, with a tentative D call TRBD1 (5 bases). Material: peripheral blood mononuclear cells (PBMCs), obtained at baseline. This chain's CDR3 is CASRTEDYNSPLHF. In nucleotides, the CDR3 is TGTGCCAGCAGGACAGAAGACTATAATTCACCCCTCCACTTT.